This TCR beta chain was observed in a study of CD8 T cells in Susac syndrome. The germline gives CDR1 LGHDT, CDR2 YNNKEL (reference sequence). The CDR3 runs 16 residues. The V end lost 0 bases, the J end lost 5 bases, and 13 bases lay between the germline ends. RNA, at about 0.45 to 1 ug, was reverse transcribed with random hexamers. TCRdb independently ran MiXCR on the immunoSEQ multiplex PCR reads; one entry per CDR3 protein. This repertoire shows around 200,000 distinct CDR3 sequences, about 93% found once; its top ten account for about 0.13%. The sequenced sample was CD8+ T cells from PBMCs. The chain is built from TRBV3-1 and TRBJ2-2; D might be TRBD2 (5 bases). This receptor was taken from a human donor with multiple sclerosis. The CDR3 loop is CASSQEVGMWTGELFF. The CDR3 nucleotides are TGTGCCAGCAGCCAAGAGGTCGGGATGTGGACCGGGGAGCTGTTTTTT.